Below, 6 T cell receptor beta chains from the same sample are listed, as sequenced in a study of T cell responses to AZD1222 COVID-19 vaccine. Data came from immunoSEQ multiplex PCR; TCRdb stores just in-frame clones and leaves some out. In the table there are around 210,000 clones, about 94% of which are singletons. The starting material was peripheral blood, obtained 28 days after the second dose of the MenACWY control vaccine. The source of these receptors is an adult who received the MenACWY meningococcal vaccine as a control.

V and J are TRBV21-1 and TRBJ1-4. TRBV21-1 is a known pseudogene. The CDR3 runs 13 residues. The CDR3 DNA is TGTGCCAGCAGGCCTGGGACCGCTGAAAAACTGTTTTTT. Its translation: CASRPGTAEKLFF.

The chain links TRBV27 to TRBJ2-3; TRBD2 matches 8 bases. With 2 bases clipped from V and 6 bases from J, the junction kept 10 bases outside the gene matches. The CDR3 has 16 residues. Germline V gene data show CDR1 as MNHEY and CDR2 as SMNVEV (reference sequence). The CDR3 DNA is TGTGCCAGCAGTTTAGGGCCCGGGACTAGACCCGATACGCAGTATTTT. Protein product: CASSLGPGTRPDTQYF.

The chain links TRBV25-1 to TRBJ1-1; D remains unclear. The CDR3 runs to 11 residues. In germline, CDR1 is MGHDK, CDR2 SYGVNS. V dropped 8 bases and J dropped 8 bases, with 12 bases sitting between them. This CDR3 is CASAEGREAFF. Written as DNA, the CDR3 is TGTGCCAGCGCCGAGGGTAGGGAAGCTTTCTTT.

The chain carries TRBV30 and TRBJ1-4, with 10 bases aligning to TRBD1. V shed 3 bases, J shed 8 bases, and the junction held 3 bases outside the gene matches. This CDR3 spans 13 amino acids. The germline V gene encodes CDR1 GTSNPN and CDR2 SVGIG (reference sequence). The DNA for the CDR3 is TGTGCCTGGAGCAGGACAGGGGGGGAAAAACTGTTTTTT. This translates into CAWSRTGGEKLFF. Using reference TRBV30 and TRBJ1-4 for the parts outside the CDR3, the full variable domain is SQTIHQWPATLVQPVGSPLSLECTVEGTSNPNLYWYRQAAGRGLQLLFYSVGIGQISSEVPQNLSASRPQDRQFILSSKKLLLSDSGFYLCAWSRTGGEKLFFGSGTQLSVL.

The chain uses TRBV6-5 and TRBJ1-2; D gene ambiguous. The germline gives CDR1 MNHEY, CDR2 SVGAGI. This CDR3 comprises 13 residues. V was shortened by 4 bases and J by 4 bases, with 10 bases between the two germline ends. DNA of the CDR3: TGTGCCAGCAGTTCTCCCGGGATCTATGGCTACACCTTC. This codes for CASSSPGIYGYTF.

This sequence joins TRBV5-4 and TRBJ2-7, with 9 bases fitting TRBD1. J gave up 3 bases and V 3 bases, and 7 bases lay outside the gene matches. There are 15 residues in the CDR3. Germline-derived CDR1 and CDR2 are SGHNT and YYREEE (reference sequence). DNA of the CDR3: TGTGCCAGCAGCTACCCGGGACAGGGCTTCTACGAGCAGTACTTC. Protein sequence: CASSYPGQGFYEQYF.